Listed here are 24 T cell receptor beta chains from one sample, sequenced in a study of cytomegalovirus exposure and HLA in healthy donors (dated by TCRdb to about 2017). Library preparation used the immunoSEQ multiplex PCR assay. The multiplex PCR relied on a mix of 60 forward primers for TCR Vbeta segments and 13 reverse primers for TCR Jbeta segments. The table was pulled from immuneACCESS by TCRdb, which kept in-frame rearrangements only. Such tables lose some clones; where checked, under half of the loss comes from unresolved V genes, and the rest has no known cause. The sample table shows 170,000 or so clones, and around 82% are seen once. The ten largest clones add up to more than 0.35% of the sample. The specimen sequenced was PBMCs. All receptors derive from a boy between 2 and 10 years old in good health and CMV-seronegative.

The chain uses TRBV15 and TRBJ2-7; TRBD1 matches at 8 bases. CDR1 is LNHNV, CDR2 YYDKDF, per germline (reference sequence). V lost 1 base and J lost 3; bases outside the gene matches: 5. The CDR3 extends over 15 amino acids. The CDR3 loop reads CATSRGGQGFYEQYF. In DNA, the CDR3 is TGTGCCACCAGCAGAGGAGGACAGGGCTTCTACGAGCAGTACTTC.

This chain connects TRBV25-1 to TRBJ2-2; 7 nucleotides agree with TRBD1. Germline-derived CDR1 and CDR2 are MGHDK and SYGVNS. This CDR3 has 16 amino acids. V trimming: 4 bases; J trimming: 4 bases; junction bases outside the gene matches: 9. CDR3 amino acids: CASSGLGQNRTGELFF. In nucleotides, the CDR3 is TGTGCCAGCAGTGGGCTGGGACAGAATCGCACCGGGGAGCTGTTTTTT.

This rearrangement joins TRBV5-4 to TRBJ2-7; D possibly corresponds to TRBD2 (5 bases). The length of the CDR3 is 15 residues. In germline, CDR1 is SGHNT, CDR2 YYREEE (reference sequence). Trimming removed 2 bases at V and 5 bases at J, with 17 bases between. This CDR3 is CASSFDPGDMNEQYF. In DNA form, the CDR3 reads TGTGCCAGCAGCTTCGACCCCGGGGATATGAACGAGCAGTACTTC.

The J gene is TRBJ2-2, the V gene TRBV28; possibly TRBD2 for D (5 bases). V was cut by 3 bases and J by 5 bases, with 10 bases left in between. The CDR3 has 14 residues. From germline, CDR1 is MDHEN and CDR2 SYDVKM. Written as DNA, the CDR3 is TGTGCCAGCAGTTTTCCCGGCGGGACCGGGGAGCTGTTTTTT. As protein: CASSFPGGTGELFF.

Turning to this clone: Germline and junction disagree at one end, which may indicate a read error. The V call is TRBV7-7, the J call TRBJ2-2; a possible D gene is TRBD2 (6 bases). From germline, CDR1 is SSHAT and CDR2 FNYEAQ (reference sequence). There are 12 residues in the CDR3. The CDR3 DNA reads as TGTGCTAGCACCGGGGGCACCGGGGAGCTGTTTTTT. This encodes CASTGGTGELFF.

The chain employs TRBV6-5 and TRBJ2-7; 13 nucleotides agree with TRBD2. The CDR3 length is 15 residues. V dropped 6 bases and J dropped 3; count of bases not matched to a gene: 5. Per the germline V gene, CDR1 is MNHEY and CDR2 is SVGAGI. The CDR3 bases are TGTGCCAGCAGCCCGGGACTAGCGGGAATCTACGAGCAGTACTTC. Translating it yields CASSPGLAGIYEQYF.

The chain carries TRBV30 and TRBJ2-2, with D unresolved. The V end was cut by 4 bases, the J end by 3 bases, with 9 bases between. The CDR3 has 13 amino acids. CDR1 and CDR2 from the germline V gene are GTSNPN and SVGIG (reference sequence). As DNA, the CDR3 is TGTGCCTGGATAGAACTTCACACCGGGGAGCTGTTTTTT. Translation gives CAWIELHTGELFF.

The sample holds one count of this clone. V is TRBV12-5 and J is TRBJ2-5, with 7 bases that match TRBD2. Germline CDR1 LGHNT, CDR2 FRNRAP. The V segment lost 1 base and the J segment 5 bases; nucleotides outside the gene matches: 16. The CDR3 sequence is 18 residues long. CDR3 sequence (DNA): TGTGCTAGTGGTTTGGGCCCCGATAGAGGGACTACAAAGGAGACCCAGTACTTC. Its translation: CASGLGPDRGTTKETQYF.

The chain combines TRBV18 with TRBJ1-2; weak D call: TRBD1 (5 bases). CDR3 length: 14 residues. Germline V gives CDR1 KGHSH, CDR2 LQKENI. Deletions cut 2 bases from V and 2 bases from J, with 9 bases between. Here the CDR3 reads CASSPRTPNYGYTF. The CDR3, as DNA: TGTGCCAGCTCACCAAGGACACCAAACTATGGCTACACCTTC.

About this clone: At one boundary the junction diverges from the germline segment, which might be a read error. The rearrangement uses TRBV7-7 and TRBJ2-1; TRBD2 matches 10 bases. The CDR3 runs to 15 residues. The germline gives CDR1 SSHAT, CDR2 FNYEAQ (reference sequence). Here the CDR3 DNA reads TGTGCTAGCAGCTCCCTAGCGGGAGTGAACAATGAGCAGTTCTTC. Its translation is CASSSLAGVNNEQFF.

A remark on this clone: Other DNA sequences of this sample code for an identical CDR3. The chain combines TRBV29-1 with TRBJ2-7, with TRBD1 matching 9 bases. Germline assignment: CDR1 SQVTM and CDR2 ANQGSEA. V was pared by 6 bases and J by 0 bases, with 6 bases of the junction left unmatched. The CDR3 runs 14 residues. CDR3 sequence: CSVAGTGSSYEQYF. The CDR3 DNA reads as TGCAGCGTCGCCGGGACAGGGAGCTCCTACGAGCAGTACTTC.

Note on this clone: This sample also contains other DNA sequences that code for the same CDR3. The chain uses TRBV6-1 and TRBJ2-7; weak D call: TRBD2 (5 bases). The V end was cut by 3 bases, the J end by 0 bases, with 6 bases between. CDR3 length: 13 amino acids. From germline, CDR1 is MNHNS and CDR2 SASEGT. This CDR3 reads CASSEAGSYEQYF. CDR3 in DNA: TGTGCCAGCAGTGAGGCGGGCTCCTACGAGCAGTACTTC.

The table lists this clone with a count of one. CDR3 in amino acids: CSVGRTSTDTQYF. CDR3 in DNA: TGCAGCGTTGGCAGGACTAGCACAGATACGCAGTATTTT. This chain links TRBV29-1 with TRBJ2-3; weak D call: TRBD2 (5 bases). CDR3 length: 13 residues. V was shortened by 4 bases and J by 0 bases, with 8 bases between the two germline ends. Germline V gives CDR1 SQVTM, CDR2 ANQGSEA.

J is TRBJ2-7 and V is TRBV5-1; possibly TRBD2 for D (5 bases). Germline CDR1 reads SGHRS; CDR2 reads YFSETQ. Between the trimmed V and J ends, which lost 4 bases and 7 bases, there was a span of 24 bases. This CDR3 spans 16 amino acids. Here the CDR3 reads CASSKAASGPGEEQYF. The CDR3 DNA is TGCGCCAGCAGCAAGGCGGCCAGCGGACCTGGCGAGGAGCAGTACTTC.

The V and J genes are TRBV7-6 and TRBJ2-5; tentatively, D is TRBD2 (6 bases). The CDR3 runs to 16 residues. Germline-derived CDR1 and CDR2 are SGHVS and FNYEAQ. V was clipped by 0 bases and J by 4 bases, with 15 bases between them. The CDR3, as DNA: TGTGCCAGCAGCTTAGCGTTTGCGGGACCCGGAGAGACCCAGTACTTC. As protein: CASSLAFAGPGETQYF.

The chain has TRBV27 and TRBJ2-7; possible D gene TRBD2, 5 bases. CDR1 is MNHEY, CDR2 SMNVEV, per germline (reference sequence). This CDR3 has 14 amino acids. Trimming took off 2 bases at V and 3 bases at J, with 11 bases between the two ends. CDR3 sequence: CASSLVGGNYEQYF. CDR3 nucleotide sequence: TGTGCCAGCAGTTTAGTAGGAGGAAACTACGAGCAGTACTTC.

V is TRBV25-1 and J is TRBJ2-3, with TRBD1 identical over 7 bases. Germline loops: CDR1 MGHDK, CDR2 SYGVNS. Losses at the gene ends were 0 bases for V and 4 bases for J; bases not matched to a gene: 4. The CDR3 has 15 residues. The CDR3 DNA follows: TGTGCCAGCAGTGAATATTTACAGGGGCCAGATACGCAGTATTTT. Translated, it gives CASSEYLQGPDTQYF.

Only one count was recorded for this clone. This chain uses TRBV27 with TRBJ2-3, with 7 bases aligning to TRBD2. Losses at the gene ends were 7 bases for V and 2 bases for J; bases not matched to a gene: 9. Germline values: CDR1 MNHEY, CDR2 SMNVEV (reference sequence). The CDR3 is made up of 15 amino acids. The CDR3 DNA reads as TGTGCCAGCATGTCCGGGACTATAATCACAGATACGCAGTATTTT. Translated: CASMSGTIITDTQYF.

The rearrangement joins TRBV7-9 to TRBJ2-1; TRBD2 is a possible D gene (5 bases). The germline V gene encodes CDR1 SEHNR and CDR2 FQNEAQ (reference sequence). There are 15 residues in the CDR3. Trimming stripped 1 base from V and 7 bases from J, with 14 bases between. The CDR3 DNA reads TGTGCCAGCAGCTTAGGCGGGTGGACGAGGAATGAGCAGTTCTTC. This sequence encodes CASSLGGWTRNEQFF. Drawing the rest from reference TRBV7-9 and TRBJ2-1, the complete variable domain is DTGVSQNPRHKITKRGQNVTFRCDPISEHNRLYWYRQTLGQGPEFLTYFQNEAQLEKSRLLSDRFSAERPKGSFSTLEIQRTEQGDSAMYLCASSLGGWTRNEQFFGPGTRLTVL.

This sequence joins TRBV5-4 and TRBJ1-3; 10 nucleotides line up with TRBD1. J gave up 8 bases and V 4 bases, and 6 bases lay outside the gene matches. This CDR3 spans 14 amino acids. Per germline, CDR1 SGHNT and CDR2 YYREEE (reference sequence). The CDR3 is CASSLRDRGDTIYF. The CDR3 region has the DNA TGTGCCAGCAGCCTCCGGGACAGGGGAGACACCATATATTTT.

This chain connects TRBV5-1 to TRBJ2-7, with D perhaps matching TRBD2 (5 bases). The CDR3 loop spans 14 amino acids. V gave up 0 bases and J gave up 0 bases, with 7 bases separating them. Germline V gene lookup returns CDR1 SGHRS and CDR2 YFSETQ. CDR3 residues: CASSLGGSSYEQYF. Written as DNA, the CDR3 is TGCGCCAGCAGCTTGGGTGGGAGCTCCTACGAGCAGTACTTC.

This clone was found once. The chain carries TRBV19 and TRBJ2-1, with D hard to call. V shed 8 bases and J shed 2 bases, with 4 bases lying between them. Germline values: CDR1 LNHDA, CDR2 SQIVND (reference sequence). The CDR3 contains 11 residues. CDR3 sequence reads: CASGTYNEQFF. CDR3 sequence (DNA): TGTGCCAGTGGCACCTACAATGAGCAGTTCTTC.

This chain joins TRBV13 and TRBJ2-2; D is ambiguous. The CDR3 is 15 residues long. In germline, CDR1 is PRHDT, CDR2 FYEKMQ (reference sequence). The V gene lost 1 base and the J gene lost 0 bases, with 6 bases spanning the gap. The CDR3 DNA sequence: TGTGCCAGCAGCTTAGACCACACGAACACCGGGGAGCTGTTTTTT. Amino acids: CASSLDHTNTGELFF. Using reference TRBV13 and TRBJ2-2 for the parts outside the CDR3, the full variable domain is AAGVIQSPRHLIKEKRETATLKCYPIPRHDTVYWYQQGPGQDPQFLISFYEKMQSDKGSIPDRFSAQQFSDYHSELNMSSLELGDSALYFCASSLDHTNTGELFFGEGSRLTVL.

V gene TRBV7-9 combines with J gene TRBJ2-3; possibly TRBD1 for D (6 bases). Germline CDR1 is SEHNR and CDR2 is FQNEAQ (reference sequence). V was trimmed by 3 bases and J by 1 base, leaving 8 bases between them. The CDR3 runs 14 residues. The CDR3 DNA sequence: TGTGCCAGCAGCTTGGACAGAGGCACAGATACGCAGTATTTT. This translates into CASSLDRGTDTQYF.